A selection of T cell receptor beta chains follows, all from one sample in a study of T cell changes during pregnancy in multiple sclerosis. The table came from immunoSEQ multiplex PCR; TCRdb's copy has only in-frame clones and leaves some out. In the table there are 100,000 or so clones, 94% of which are singletons. Sequenced material: peripheral blood, taken before pregnancy. Every receptor here comes from a female donor with multiple sclerosis, enrolled in a pregnancy study. CDR3s include the opening cysteine and the closing phenylalanine or tryptophan. The D gene is left open where the match is weak. Some rows mark clone size as missing; the rest say once, few, many or name a class of expanded clone.

j_call	clone_size	v_call	d_call	cdr3_nt	cdr3_aa
TRBJ2-1	.	TRBV2	TRBD2	TGTGCCAGCAGTGGCTCCCTAGCGGGAGCTGGAGAGCAGTTCTTC	CASSGSLAGAGEQFF
TRBJ1-3	once	TRBV7-9	TRBD1	TGTGCCAGCAGCCGACAGGGGAGCTCTGGAAACACCATATATTTT	CASSRQGSSGNTIYF
TRBJ1-5	once	TRBV28	.	TGTGCCAGCCTAAACCCGAACAGTCGCAATCAGCCCCAGCATTTT	CASLNPNSRNQPQHF
TRBJ2-1	.	TRBV4-1	TRBD2	TGCGCCAGCAGCCAAGGACTAGCGGGAGGAGGCGAGCAGTTCTTC	CASSQGLAGGGEQFF
TRBJ2-3	.	TRBV7-3	.	TGTGCCAGCAGCTTAACGGAGGTTGCAGATACGCAGTATTTT	CASSLTEVADTQYF
TRBJ1-2	.	TRBV30	TRBD1	TGTGCCTGGAGTGGCACCCGGACAGGGGGACGATTCTATGGCTACACCTTC	CAWSGTRTGGRFYGYTF
TRBJ1-2	.	TRBV6-1	.	TGTGCCAGCAGGTCGACAGAGTCAAGCTATGGCTACACCTTC	CASRSTESSYGYTF
TRBJ2-7	.	TRBV7-9	.	TGTGCCAGCAGCTTAGGGCAGACAGCCACCTACGAGCAGTACTTC	CASSLGQTATYEQYF
TRBJ1-1	.	TRBV7-2	.	TGTGCCAGCAGCTCCTCGAACACTGAAGCTTTCTTT	CASSSSNTEAFF
TRBJ2-2	.	TRBV11-3	TRBD2	TGTGCCAGCAGCCTCCCGACTAGCTACGGGGAGCTGTTTTTT	CASSLPTSYGELFF
TRBJ2-1	.	TRBV9	TRBD2	TGTGCCAGCAGCGCCAGAGCGGGGTCCTACAATGAGCAGTTCTTC	CASSARAGSYNEQFF
TRBJ1-5	.	TRBV6-1	TRBD1	TGTGCCAGCAGGGAAACAGGGGTAGGGCCCCAGCATTTT	CASRETGVGPQHF
TRBJ2-3	.	TRBV6-6	.	TGTGCCAGCACGGACCACAGGGAGTCAAGCACAGATACGCAGTATTTT	CASTDHRESSTDTQYF
TRBJ1-1	.	TRBV19	TRBD1	TGTGCCGGAAAACGCGTAGGGACAGACACTGAAGCTTTCTTT	CAGKRVGTDTEAFF
TRBJ1-1	once	TRBV4-3	.	TGCGCCAGCAGCCAAGATCAGGGCGTCGCGTCTGAAGCTTTCTTT	CASSQDQGVASEAFF
TRBJ2-1	.	TRBV15	.	TGTGCCACCAGCAGAGGTCAGGATTACAATGAGCAGTTCTTC	CATSRGQDYNEQFF
TRBJ2-7	once	TRBV29-1	TRBD1	TGCAGCGTTCGACAGGGTTGGGAGCAGTACTTC	CSVRQGWEQYF
TRBJ1-1	.	TRBV27	TRBD1	TGTGCCAGCAGCACGATTACAGGGGGCGGTGGAGCTTTCTTT	CASSTITGGGGAFF
TRBJ2-5	.	TRBV5-1	TRBD2	TGCGCCAGCAGCTCCGATCTCGTCGGGAGGGCCGGGAAGACCCAGTACTTC	CASSSDLVGRAGKTQYF
TRBJ2-1	.	TRBV27	.	TGTGCCAGCAGTTTAACGAGCTCCTACAATGAGCAGTTCTTC	CASSLTSSYNEQFF
TRBJ2-1	.	TRBV5-1	.	TGCGCCAGCAGCCGGGGTCTCTCTGAGGGCTCCTACAATGAGCAGTTCTTC	CASSRGLSEGSYNEQFF
TRBJ2-7	.	TRBV5-1	.	TGCGCCAGCAGCTTGGTGGCAGACGAGCAGTACTTC	CASSLVADEQYF
TRBJ2-1	.	TRBV5-1	TRBD1	TGCGCCAGCAGCTCGACAGGGGGATCTTACAATGAGCAGTTCTTC	CASSSTGGSYNEQFF
TRBJ2-2	.	TRBV6-1	TRBD2	TGTGCCAGCAGTGTACGAAGCGGGAGGAACACCGGGGAGCTGTTTTTT	CASSVRSGRNTGELFF
TRBJ1-4	once	TRBV19	.	TGTGCCAGTAGTATGGCGGGGGGGAAACTGTTTTTT	CASSMAGGKLFF
TRBJ1-5	.	TRBV7-9	.	TGTGCCAGCAGCGCTAAAGAAAATCAGCCCCAGCATTTT	CASSAKENQPQHF
TRBJ2-1	.	TRBV5-4	TRBD2	TGTGCCAGCAGCTTGCTGGCTAGCGGATACAATGAGCAGTTCTTC	CASSLLASGYNEQFF
TRBJ2-1	.	TRBV5-6	TRBD1	TGTGCCAGCAGCTTCCGGGACAGGGGTTTTGGGAAGCAGTTCTTC	CASSFRDRGFGKQFF
TRBJ1-2	.	TRBV2	TRBD1	TGTGCCAGCACCGGGACAGTTGTGATGGACTATGGCTACACCTTC	CASTGTVVMDYGYTF
TRBJ2-1	.	TRBV5-1	TRBD2	TGCGCCAGCTCGGGGGGGGACGGCTCCTACAATGAGCAGTTCTTC	CASSGGDGSYNEQFF
TRBJ2-7	.	TRBV27	.	TGTGCCAGCAGTTTCTTCCGGGGCTACGAGCAGTACTTC	CASSFFRGYEQYF
TRBJ1-1	.	TRBV18	.	TGTGCCAGCTCACCGGACTTGAACACTGAAGCTTTCTTT	CASSPDLNTEAFF
TRBJ2-4	.	TRBV2	TRBD1	TGTGCCAGCAGTGGACAGGGGGCACGTTCAGCCAAAAACATTCAGTACTTC	CASSGQGARSAKNIQYF
TRBJ2-3	.	TRBV27	.	TGTGCCAGCAGTTTTCTCAGGGGCACAGATACGCAGTATTTT	CASSFLRGTDTQYF
TRBJ1-2	.	TRBV9	TRBD1	TGTGCCAGCAGCGGACAGGGGTCGGGGGACTATGGCTACACCTTC	CASSGQGSGDYGYTF
TRBJ1-2	.	TRBV5-1	.	TGCGCCAGCAGCTCGACGACAGTCGACTATGGCTACACCTTC	CASSSTTVDYGYTF
TRBJ2-7	.	TRBV4-1	TRBD2	TGCGCCAGCAGCCAAGATCGAGGCGGGAGCAGTTTTCCCTACGAGCAGTACTTC	CASSQDRGGSSFPYEQYF
TRBJ2-3	.	TRBV5-6	.	TGTGCCAGCAGCTTGCGACTACCTAGCACAGATACGCAGTATTTT	CASSLRLPSTDTQYF
TRBJ1-2	.	TRBV7-9	.	TGTGCCAGCAGCGTCCGGGCCCAGGGTGATGGCTACACCTTC	CASSVRAQGDGYTF
TRBJ2-2	.	TRBV19	TRBD2	TGTGCCTCAAGGGAACTAGCGGGAGGTCTCACCGGGGAGCTGTTTTTT	CASRELAGGLTGELFF
TRBJ2-3	.	TRBV6-1	.	TGTGCCAGCAGTACTACAGGGTACGATACGCAGTATTTT	CASSTTGYDTQYF
TRBJ2-1	.	TRBV2	TRBD1	TGTGCCAGCAGTCCCGGGACAGGGGATGGCAATGAGCAGTTCTTC	CASSPGTGDGNEQFF
TRBJ1-2	.	TRBV29-1	.	TGCAGCGTTGCGGGGGGCATCTATGGCTACACCTTC	CSVAGGIYGYTF
TRBJ2-4	.	TRBV5-3	TRBD1	TGTGCCAGAAGCTTGGGGACAGGTCCTATTCCTGTTCGTGCCAAAAACATTCAGTACTTC	CARSLGTGPIPVRAKNIQYF